What follows is one TCR beta chain and its context. Assay: immunoSEQ multiplex PCR; the TCRdb copy retains only in-frame clones and omits some. The sample records hundreds of thousands of clones, approximately 87% being singletons. The entry originates in a study of blood T cell repertoires in COVID-19. Study-level background: The United States, Italy and Spain were the sources of the acute and convalescent COVID-19 samples.

The CDR3 totals 17 residues. Looked up from germline, CDR1 is SGDLS and CDR2 is YYNGEE. After removal of 3 bases from V and 5 bases from J, the junction contained 13 bases not matched to a gene. This chain links TRBV9 with TRBJ2-5; TRBD2 matches at 10 bases. Sequenced: peripheral blood. The receptor was derived from a woman between 40 and 55 years old who had recovered from COVID-19. This chain's CDR3 is CASSAGTSAQGGETQYF. The CDR3, as DNA: TGTGCCAGCAGCGCCGGGACTAGCGCACAAGGGGGGGAGACCCAGTACTTC.